This section outlines one T cell receptor (beta chain) sequence together with its context. Its cognate antigen is unknown. These data come from a study of blood T cells in healthy people across ages. Germline lookup yields CDR1 SGHTA and CDR2 FQGNSA. Trimming cost V 0 bases and J 2 bases; bases outside gene matches: 16. The CDR3 length is 20 residues. Study observations and caveats: The study lacked donor CMV status, which possibly confounded expanded clonotype changes.

A sample-barcoded 5' primer and a J-beta primer mix were used in a second PCR of roughly 6 to 11 cycles. TCRdb ran MiXCR on the 5' RACE reads and lists one entry per CDR3 protein. The sample has hundreds of thousands of distinct CDR3 sequences; under 30% are singletons. The same data also contributed to another study, on T cells of mothers and their children. This second report adds: The people who donated were a few healthy Caucasian mothers and their six children. Evidence of persistent microchimeric T cell clones was absent.

The TCR was taken from a boy aged 5 to 17 in good health. J is TRBJ2-7 and V is TRBV7-2, with TRBD1 identical over 10 bases. Sequencing was performed on blood. CDR3 region: CASSLALATGGNSGTYEQYF. The CDR3 DNA reads TGTGCCAGCAGCTTAGCCCTTGCGACAGGGGGCAATAGCGGCACCTACGAGCAGTACTTC. The variable domain in full, with the rest retrieved from reference TRBV7-2 and TRBJ2-7, is GAGVSQSPSNKVTEKGKDVELRCDPISGHTALYWYRQSLGQGLEFLIYFQGNSAPDKSGLPSDRFSAERTGGSVSTLTIQRTQQEDSAVYLCASSLALATGGNSGTYEQYFGPGTRLTVT.